This T cell receptor beta chain was recovered during a study of T-cell reconstitution after alpha-beta-depleted transplantation in children. Study-wide results and limits: The main origin of T-cell counts and diversity one year after transplant was newly produced T cells. Some patients' high day-60 TCRbeta diversity was attributed to recipient cells surviving conditioning. Approximately two months post-transplant, alpha-beta T cells reportedly originated from several hundred expanded graft clones.

This clonotype was recorded at least ten times. Its specificity is unknown. The authors prepared the TCRbeta library with unique molecular identifiers. TCRdb analysed the PCR reads with MiXCR anew, one entry per CDR3 protein. The repertoire holds about 170,000 distinct CDR3 sequences, with 11% as singletons. The sequences come from PBMCs, collected before TCRalphabeta/CD19-depleted stem cell transplant. This TCR was recovered from a boy between 2 and 10 years old with acute myeloid leukemia, due to receive a stem cell transplant.

CDR3 sequence: CSARDLAGGTGFF. CDR3 nucleotide sequence: TGCAGTGCTAGAGATCTAGCGGGAGGCACTGGGTTCTTC. The chain combines TRBV20-1 with TRBJ2-1; the match to TRBD2 covers 11 bases. The germline V gene has CDR1 DFQATT and CDR2 SNEGSKA (reference sequence). The CDR3 covers 13 residues. J was trimmed by 15 bases and V by 0 bases; bases with no gene match: 7.